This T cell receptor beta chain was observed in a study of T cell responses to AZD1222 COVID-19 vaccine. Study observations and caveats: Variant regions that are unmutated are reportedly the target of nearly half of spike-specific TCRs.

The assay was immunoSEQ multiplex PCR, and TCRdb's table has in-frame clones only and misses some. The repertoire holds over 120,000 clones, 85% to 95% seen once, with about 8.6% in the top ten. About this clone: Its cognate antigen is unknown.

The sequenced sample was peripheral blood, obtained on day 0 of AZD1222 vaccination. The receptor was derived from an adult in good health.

In DNA form, the CDR3 reads TGCGCCAGCAGCCGATTTAGCGGGGGGGCCTACAATGAGCAGTTCTTC. It encodes CASSRFSGGAYNEQFF. The chain links TRBV4-1 to TRBJ2-1; TRBD2 agrees at 11 bases. Per germline, CDR1 MGHRA and CDR2 YSYEKL. The CDR3 runs 16 residues. The J segment lost 2 bases and the V segment lost 4 bases, leaving 4 bases of the junction unmatched.